This T cell receptor (beta chain) is from a study of blood T cell repertoires in COVID-19. The overall study: Both acute and convalescent COVID-19 samples were obtained from the United States, Italy and Spain. Sample material is recorded as cDNA or gDNA derived from T cells, B-cell-depleted T cells, or PBMCs.

This clone was seen more than once but under ten times. Authors' data handling: Reference gene primer amplification gave nucleated cell count estimates. The protocol was immunoSEQ multiplex PCR, while the TCRdb copy is restricted to in-frame clones and leaves out a portion. V and J calls and clone size are those listed in that table; D and trimming were worked out from the DNA. Found here are under 350,000 clones, around 88% of them singletons; the top ten hold about 4.2%. The CDR3 has 18 residues. V dropped 2 bases and J dropped 2; count of bases not matched to a gene: 11. In germline, CDR1 is SGHNT, CDR2 YYREEE (reference sequence).

The sequenced material came from peripheral blood. The TCR originated in a middle-aged man with acute or convalescent COVID-19. The genes are TRBV5-4 and TRBJ1-1; 11 nucleotides match TRBD1. For the CDR3, the DNA is TGTGCCAGCAGCTTAAAGGGACAGGGGGGCCGGGGAAACACTGAAGCTTTCTTT. Translating gives CASSLKGQGGRGNTEAFF.